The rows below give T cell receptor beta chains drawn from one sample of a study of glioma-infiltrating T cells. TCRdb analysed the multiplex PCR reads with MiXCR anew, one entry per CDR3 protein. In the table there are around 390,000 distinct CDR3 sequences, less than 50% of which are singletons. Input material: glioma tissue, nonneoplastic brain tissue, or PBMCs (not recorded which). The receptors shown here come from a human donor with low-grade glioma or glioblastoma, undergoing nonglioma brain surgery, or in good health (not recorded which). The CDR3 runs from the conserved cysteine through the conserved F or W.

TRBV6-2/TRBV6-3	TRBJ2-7	CASRLRGTSGVYEQYF
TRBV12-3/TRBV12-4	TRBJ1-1	CASSFRFMNTEAFF
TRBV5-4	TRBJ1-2	CDSSRGWGYGYTF
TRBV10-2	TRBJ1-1	CASSESGTGPGSEAFF
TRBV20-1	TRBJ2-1	CSALERESHEQFF
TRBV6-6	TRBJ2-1	CASSQRTSGRSDEQFF
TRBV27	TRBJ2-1	CASSFWTSGSFYNEQFF
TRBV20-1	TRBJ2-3	CSAPGRTGPVTDTQYF
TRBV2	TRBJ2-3	CASTGTMTDTQYF
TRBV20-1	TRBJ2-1	CSARDALERFGEQFF
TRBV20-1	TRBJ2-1	CGAQGTVQLNEQFF
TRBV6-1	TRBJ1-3	CASSRYRDSGNTIYF
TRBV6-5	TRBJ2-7	CASSYSRTGGHYEQYF
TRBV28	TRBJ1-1	CASSFPSLRTEAFF
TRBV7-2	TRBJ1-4	CASSQGQRNEKLFF
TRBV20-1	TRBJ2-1	CSASGGLGNEQFF
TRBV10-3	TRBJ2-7	CAISYHEQYF
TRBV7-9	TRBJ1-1	CASSSGQGATEAFF
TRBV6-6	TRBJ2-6	CASSPRAVAAGANVLTF
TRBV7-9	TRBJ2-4	CASSPGYKGSSIAKNIQYF
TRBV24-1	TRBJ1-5	CATSPGSVNQPQHF
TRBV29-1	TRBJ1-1	CSVEALDTEAFF
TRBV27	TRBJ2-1	CASNPSGRIYEQFF
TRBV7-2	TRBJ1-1	CASSFPGRKDTEAFF
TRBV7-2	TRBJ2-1	CASSLGLAGIHEQFF
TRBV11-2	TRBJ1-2	CASSLSPTPAIRGHGYTF
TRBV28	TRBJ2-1	CAGGNYNEQFF
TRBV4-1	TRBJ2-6	CASSIGTPYVGANVLTF
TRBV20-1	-	CSAGGLAGVGFTHEQYF
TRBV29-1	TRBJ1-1	CSVPRGSTEAFF
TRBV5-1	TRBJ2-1	CASSLVSRGPGEQFF
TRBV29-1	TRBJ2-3	CSVDGRLWGTDTQYF
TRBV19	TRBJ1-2	CTSSPQGFYGYTF
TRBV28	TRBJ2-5	CASSLRGYRQETQYF
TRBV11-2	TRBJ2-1	CASSPLPRGRSYNEQFF
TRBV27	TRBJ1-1	CASSLSGGNTEAFF
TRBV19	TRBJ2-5	CASSTPGTVLTQYF
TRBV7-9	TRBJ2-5	CASSLTPEGLAEQETQYF
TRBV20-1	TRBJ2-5	CSARASGQETQYF
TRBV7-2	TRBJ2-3	CASIPDRGADTQYF
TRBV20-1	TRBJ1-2	CSASPAGLYGYTF
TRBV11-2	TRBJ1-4	CASSLGNNEKLFF
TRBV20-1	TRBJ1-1	CSALQGRSTEAFF
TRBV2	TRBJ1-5	CASRPDRWGERPQHF
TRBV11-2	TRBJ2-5	CASSPRQVLYQETQYF
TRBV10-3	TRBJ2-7	CAISESSASGSPSSYEQYF
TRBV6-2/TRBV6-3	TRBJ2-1	CASSYDSYRVGNEQFF
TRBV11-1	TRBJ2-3	CASSLGVQRTDTQYF
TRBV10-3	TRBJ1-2	CAISESPGLEYGYTF
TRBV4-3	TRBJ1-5	CASSQGPGMNNQPQHF